Presented here are 10 T cell receptor beta chains from one specimen sequenced in a study of T cell repertoires in cytomegalovirus infection (dated by TCRdb to between 2018 and 2020). The sequencing machine was an Illumina HiSeq 1500. Clones were called with MiXCR by TCRdb after fastp trimmed the public reads at Q25, and only in-frame beta chains were retained. When rows share a CDR3 protein, they turn into one entry using the most common DNA and genes. The sample table records about 310,000 distinct CDR3 sequences; about a tenth of these occur just once. 2.5% of the sample is taken by the ten largest. Sequences were obtained from PBMCs. The receptor set was obtained from a human donor in good health (CMV status not recorded). Some clones in this sample may be carry-over from other donors' samples.

This clonotype came up many times. The CDR3 nucleotides read TGTGCCAGCAGACCGATGTCCCAATCTGGGGCCAACGTCCTGACTTTC. This gives the protein CASRPMSQSGANVLTF. The V gene is TRBV7-9, the J gene TRBJ2-6; D unclear. This CDR3 has 16 amino acids. Trimming cost V 6 bases and J 1 base, with 13 bases left between them. Per germline, CDR1 SEHNR and CDR2 FQNEAQ (reference sequence).

This clonotype was detected ten times or more. V usage is TRBV5-5 and J usage is TRBJ2-1; either TRBD1 or TRBD2 may fit D (6 bases each). Germline assignment: CDR1 SGHKS and CDR2 YYEKEE (reference sequence). This CDR3 has 14 residues. Trimming removed 0 bases at V and 7 bases at J, with 11 bases between. For the CDR3, the DNA is TGTGCCAGCAGCTTGGATACAGGGAGGAATGAGCAGTTCTTC. Translating gives CASSLDTGRNEQFF.

This clonotype was found many times. This chain uses TRBV7-8 with TRBJ1-2; the match to TRBD1 covers 9 bases. V lost 1 base to trimming and J lost 6 bases; unmatched junction nucleotides: 6. Germline V lookup: CDR1 SGHVS, CDR2 FQNEAQ. The CDR3 loop spans 15 amino acids. The CDR3 here is CASSLGTGAWNGYTF. Here the CDR3 DNA reads TGTGCCAGCAGCTTAGGGACAGGGGCCTGGAATGGCTACACCTTC.

This clonotype showed up many times. The rearrangement joins TRBV29-1 to TRBJ1-1; D is possibly TRBD1 (6 bases). Germline loops: CDR1 SQVTM, CDR2 ANQGSEA. V dropped 0 bases and J dropped 4 bases, with 18 bases sitting between them. The CDR3 length is 16 residues. CDR3 loop: CSVEDRKGGQSTEAFF. CDR3 coding DNA: TGCAGCGTTGAAGATCGGAAGGGGGGACAATCCACTGAAGCTTTCTTT. The full variable domain, in which reference TRBV29-1 and TRBJ1-1 provide the parts outside the CDR3, is SAVISQKPSRDICQRGTSLTIQCQVDSQVTMMFWYRQQPGQSLTLIATANQGSEATYESGFVIDKFPISRPNLTFSTLTVSNMSPEDSSIYLCSVEDRKGGQSTEAFFGQGTRLTVV.

A few counts support this clonotype. The chain uses TRBV6-2 or TRBV6-3 and TRBJ2-7, with 7 bases that match TRBD1. J lost 2 bases, V lost 7 bases, and 11 bases had no gene match. In germline, CDR1 is MNHEY, CDR2 SVGEGT. The CDR3 consists of 15 residues. CDR3 residues: CASKRAGTETYEQYV. CDR3 nucleotides: TGTGCCAGCAAAAGAGCCGGGACAGAGACCTACGAGCAGTACGTC.

This clonotype was observed at least ten times. This rearrangement joins TRBV28 to TRBJ1-5, with D possibly matching TRBD1 (5 bases). The CDR3 contains 13 residues. Germline V CDR1 and CDR2: MDHEN, SYDVKM. V was pared by 8 bases and J by 7 bases, with 15 bases between. The CDR3 here is CASGGRHWQPQHF. The CDR3 nucleotides are TGTGCCAGCGGGGGACGTCATTGGCAGCCCCAGCATTTT.

Details on this clonotype: A single base separates this from a much larger clone, so it may be a read error. The J gene is TRBJ1-1, the V gene TRBV6-5, with D unclear. The V gene lost 10 bases and the J gene lost 0 bases, with 12 bases spanning the gap. CDR3 length: 13 residues. In germline, CDR1 is MNHEY, CDR2 SVGAGI. The CDR3 loop is CANINLMNTEAFF. CDR3 bases: TGTGCCAACATAAATCTCATGAACACTGAAGCTTTCTTT.

This clonotype was counted at least ten times. V and J are TRBV6-2 or TRBV6-3 and TRBJ2-2; the D gene is possibly TRBD2 (5 bases). Germline CDR1 MNHEY, CDR2 SVGEGT. The CDR3 totals 14 residues. V gave up 2 bases and J gave up 5 bases, with 9 bases separating them. CDR3 nucleotides: TGTGCCAGCAGTTACGCGGGTCTGACCGGGGAGCTGTTTTTT. Residues: CASSYAGLTGELFF.

This clonotype was counted a few times. V is TRBV20-1 and J is TRBJ2-2; D is tentatively TRBD1 or TRBD2 (5 bases each). V was pared by 4 bases and J by 5 bases, with 14 bases between. The germline V gene encodes CDR1 DFQATT and CDR2 SNEGSKA (reference sequence). The CDR3 runs 14 residues. The CDR3 here is CSATDTRGTGELFF. In DNA form, the CDR3 reads TGCAGTGCTACGGACACGCGAGGGACCGGGGAGCTGTTTTTT.

The V call is TRBV6-2 or TRBV6-3, the J call TRBJ1-5; 7 nucleotides agree with TRBD1. In germline, CDR1 is MNHEY, CDR2 SVGEGT. Germline trimming cut 8 bases from V and 2 bases from J; bases unmatched to any gene: 3. This CDR3 region has 13 residues. CDR3 amino acids: CASHRGGNQPQHF. The CDR3 coding sequence is TGTGCCAGCCACAGGGGAGGCAATCAGCCCCAGCATTTT.